This passage covers 7 T cell receptor beta chains from one sample sequenced in a study of T cell responses to AZD1222 COVID-19 vaccine. TCRdb's table, derived via immunoSEQ multiplex PCR, lists solely in-frame clones and lacks some. Altogether more than 110,000 clones are present, 90% to 95% being singletons, with the ten largest covering 7.5% to 9.5%. This material consisted of peripheral blood, taken on day 0 of AZD1222 vaccination. The receptors shown here come from an adult in good health.

The V gene is TRBV4-1, the J gene TRBJ2-7, with 9 bases fitting TRBD1. The V gene's germline CDR1 is MGHRA and CDR2 YSYEKL. The CDR3 runs to 14 residues. V lost 3 bases, J lost 2 bases, and 2 bases stayed unmatched. The CDR3 spells CASSHRDRAYEQYF. In nucleotides, the CDR3 is TGCGCCAGCAGCCACCGGGACAGGGCCTACGAGCAGTACTTC.

The chain has TRBV7-2 and TRBJ1-6; D is perhaps TRBD1 (6 bases). This CDR3 is 17 amino acids long. Germline values: CDR1 SGHTA, CDR2 FQGNSA. Trimming cost V 1 base and J 5 bases, with 15 bases left between them. CDR3 bases: TGTGCCAGCAGCTTAGATCCTCGTTGGACAGATAATTCACCCCTCCACTTT. Amino acids: CASSLDPRWTDNSPLHF.

The chain combines TRBV10-1 with TRBJ1-4; the match to TRBD1 covers 7 bases. CDR1 is WNHNN and CDR2 is SYGVQD in the germline V gene (reference sequence). CDR3 length: 15 residues. J lost 5 bases, V lost 2 bases, and 5 bases had no gene match. The CDR3 here is CASSEMGRGNEKLFF. The CDR3 DNA sequence: TGCGCCAGCAGTGAGATGGGCAGGGGGAATGAAAAACTGTTTTTT.

The chain is built from TRBV5-1 and TRBJ1-1; 9 nucleotides agree with TRBD1. Germline values: CDR1 SGHRS, CDR2 YFSETQ. Trimming at V came to 4 bases and at J to 5 bases, leaving 9 bases not matched to a gene. The length of the CDR3 is 15 residues. In DNA form, the CDR3 reads TGCGCCAGCAGCGTACGCGGACAGGGGTTTACTGAAGCTTTCTTT. This codes for CASSVRGQGFTEAFF. The whole variable domain, remainder taken from reference TRBV5-1 and TRBJ1-1, is KAGVTQTPRYLIKTRGQQVTLSCSPISGHRSVSWYQQTPGQGLQFLFEYFSETQRNKGNFPGRFSGRQFSNSRSEMNVSTLELGDSALYLCASSVRGQGFTEAFFGQGTRLTVV.

CDR3 residues: CASSLGQGHSPLHF. Written as DNA, the CDR3 is TGTGCCAGCAGTTTGGGGCAGGGACATTCACCCCTCCACTTT. The chain has TRBV28 and TRBJ1-6; TRBD1 is a possible D gene (5 bases). Germline CDR1 MDHEN, CDR2 SYDVKM. The CDR3 length is 14 residues. Deletions cut 3 bases from V and 8 bases from J, with 11 bases between. Variable domain in full (rest from reference TRBV28 and TRBJ1-6): DVKVTQSSRYLVKRTGEKVFLECVQDMDHENMFWYRQDPGLGLRLIYFSYDVKMKEKGDIPEGYSVSREKKERFSLILESASTNQTSMYLCASSLGQGHSPLHFGNGTRLTVT.

A single count supports this clone. This CDR3 is CASSQRQGSAFF. The CDR3 DNA sequence: TGTGCCAGCAGCCAAAGACAGGGGTCGGCTTTCTTT. This rearrangement joins TRBV16 to TRBJ1-1; 8 bases agree with TRBD1. Losses at the gene ends were 2 bases for V and 11 bases for J; bases not matched to a gene: 4. The CDR3 loop spans 12 amino acids. Germline CDR1 reads KGHSY; CDR2 reads FQNENV.

This clone was observed a single time. Relative to the germline gene, one junction end is altered; a read error may explain this. The chain joins TRBV7-7 to TRBJ2-5; no clear D gene. Germline CDR1 SSHAT, CDR2 FNYEAQ (reference sequence). CDR3 length: 14 amino acids. CDR3 sequence (DNA): TGTGCTAGCAGCCCCCGCTCTGCCCAAGAGACCCAGTACTTC. Encoded protein: CASSPRSAQETQYF.